Listed here are 16 T cell receptor beta chains from one sample, sequenced in a study of cytomegalovirus exposure and HLA in healthy donors. Primers included in the PCR were 60 Vbeta and 13 Jbeta primers. Assay used: immunoSEQ multiplex PCR; TCRdb lists only in-frame clones, some missing. The sample lists tens of thousands of clones, around 80% occurring once. Sequenced input: PBMCs. The receptors come from a male donor in good health and CMV-seropositive.

This chain joins TRBV5-1 and TRBJ1-2; TRBD1 might be the D (6 bases). The ends were cut back, 4 bases at V and 7 bases at J, with 17 bases in the middle. The germline V gene has CDR1 SGHRS and CDR2 YFSETQ. The CDR3 loop spans 14 amino acids. In nucleotides, the CDR3 is TGCGCCAGCAGCCCGCTCCAGGGGCCATCTGGCTACACCTTC. It encodes CASSPLQGPSGYTF.

This chain joins TRBV6-5 and TRBJ2-7; a possible D gene is TRBD1 (6 bases). V was clipped by 6 bases and J by 0 bases, with 9 bases between them. Germline V gene data show CDR1 as MNHEY and CDR2 as SVGAGI. The CDR3 length is 13 residues. Here the CDR3 reads CASSRDTSYEQYF. CDR3 nucleotide sequence: TGTGCCAGCAGCCGGGACACCTCCTACGAGCAGTACTTC.

This clone was counted ten times or more. J is TRBJ2-1 and V is TRBV6-6; 9 bases are shared with TRBD2. Germline CDR1 reads MNHNY; CDR2 reads SVGAGI (reference sequence). The CDR3 loop spans 15 amino acids. The V segment lost 7 bases and the J segment 5 bases; nucleotides outside the gene matches: 9. The CDR3 sequence: CASNPRTSAHNEQFF. The CDR3 DNA follows: TGTGCCAGCAACCCTAGGACTAGCGCCCACAATGAGCAGTTCTTC.

This chain connects TRBV9 to TRBJ2-1; 7 bases are a match to TRBD2. The V and J ends lost 6 bases and 2 bases, in that order; junction bases with no gene match: 11. Germline V lookup: CDR1 SGDLS, CDR2 YYNGEE. CDR3 length equals 16 residues. The DNA of the CDR3 is TGTGCCAGCACTCGAGTCGCGGGAGTCGCCTACAATGAGCAGTTCTTC. Translating it yields CASTRVAGVAYNEQFF.

The table lists this clone with a few counts. The chain links TRBV19 to TRBJ1-1; 9 positions agree with TRBD1. Germline loops: CDR1 LNHDA, CDR2 SQIVND (reference sequence). This CDR3 has 13 residues. V gave up 7 bases and J gave up 6 bases; unmatched junction bases: 6. Here the CDR3 reads CASKRTGDSEAFF. For the CDR3, the DNA is TGTGCCAGTAAGCGGACAGGGGACTCTGAAGCTTTCTTT. The complete variable domain, with remaining parts taken from reference TRBV19 and TRBJ1-1, reads DGGITQSPKYLFRKEGQNVTLSCEQNLNHDAMYWYRQDPGQGLRLIYYSQIVNDFQKGDIAEGYSVSREKKESFPLTVTSAQKNPTAFYLCASKRTGDSEAFFGQGTRLTVV.

The chain uses TRBV7-9 and TRBJ2-3; perhaps TRBD1 as D (6 bases). The length of the CDR3 is 16 residues. Germline CDR1 is SEHNR and CDR2 is FQNEAQ (reference sequence). Trimming shortened V by 2 bases and J by 8 bases, and 20 bases separated the two germline ends. The CDR3 DNA sequence: TGTGCCAGCAGCTTACTCAGTGGACAGAGACCTGGTACGCAGTATTTT. Residues: CASSLLSGQRPGTQYF.

This sequence joins TRBV7-6 and TRBJ2-7; 9 nucleotides agree with TRBD2. This CDR3 comprises 15 residues. Trimming removed 1 base from V and 1 base from J; junction bases left unmatched: 2. Looked up from germline, CDR1 is SGHVS and CDR2 is FNYEAQ. CDR3 nucleotide sequence: TGTGCCAGCAGCTTAGGACTAGCGGATTCCTACGAGCAGTACTTC. It encodes CASSLGLADSYEQYF.

The V gene is TRBV7-2, the J gene TRBJ2-5, with TRBD1 matching over 8 bases. V lost 6 bases and J lost 4; bases outside the gene matches: 7. Germline V gene lookup returns CDR1 SGHTA and CDR2 FQGNSA. CDR3 length: 14 amino acids. This CDR3 is CASSLGTGGETQYF. DNA of the CDR3: TGTGCCAGCAGTCTAGGAACAGGGGGAGAGACCCAGTACTTC. The variable domain in full, completed from reference TRBV7-2 and TRBJ2-5, reads GAGVSQSPSNKVTEKGKDVELRCDPISGHTALYWYRQSLGQGLEFLIYFQGNSAPDKSGLPSDRFSAERTGGSVSTLTIQRTQQEDSAVYLCASSLGTGGETQYFGPGTRLLVL.

The V call is TRBV10-1, the J call TRBJ2-1; D not certain. Trimming removed 0 bases from V and 6 bases from J, with 6 bases in between. The CDR3 is made up of 13 amino acids. Germline CDR1 reads WNHNN; CDR2 reads SYGVQD (reference sequence). The CDR3 loop is CASSESASNEQFF. In nucleotides, the CDR3 is TGCGCCAGCAGTGAGTCGGCTTCCAATGAGCAGTTCTTC.

V usage is TRBV19 and J usage is TRBJ1-5; D is possibly TRBD1 (6 bases). This CDR3 has 14 amino acids. The germline V gene encodes CDR1 LNHDA and CDR2 SQIVND (reference sequence). The V end lost 5 bases, the J end lost 6 bases, and 14 bases lay between the germline ends. The CDR3 loop is CASSVYGQLQPQHF. In DNA form, the CDR3 reads TGTGCCAGTAGTGTCTACGGACAGCTTCAGCCCCAGCATTTT.

The chain employs TRBV7-6 and TRBJ2-7; 7 nucleotides agree with TRBD2. V gave up 6 bases and J gave up 4 bases; unmatched junction bases: 18. Per the germline V gene, CDR1 is SGHVS and CDR2 is FNYEAQ. CDR3 length equals 17 residues. CDR3 sequence (DNA): TGTGCCAGCAGTCTAATGCCGCCAGCGGGATATGGATACGAGCAGTACTTC. As protein: CASSLMPPAGYGYEQYF.

The V and J genes are TRBV19 and TRBJ1-2, with TRBD1 matching over 7 bases. Germline V lookup: CDR1 LNHDA, CDR2 SQIVND (reference sequence). The CDR3 totals 15 residues. The ends lost 5 bases at V and 2 bases at J; junction bases unmatched: 8. DNA of the CDR3: TGTGCCAGTAGTCCCGAGGGGGCGGGGAACTATGGCTACACCTTC. Translated, it gives CASSPEGAGNYGYTF.

The chain links TRBV7-6 to TRBJ2-7, with 9 nucleotides matching TRBD2. The CDR3 spans 16 residues. Germline V lookup: CDR1 SGHVS, CDR2 FNYEAQ. Trimming at V came to 0 bases and at J to 2 bases, leaving 5 bases not matched to a gene. The CDR3 coding sequence is TGTGCCAGCAGCTTAGCACCGACTAGCGGAACCTACGAGCAGTACTTC. It is translated as CASSLAPTSGTYEQYF.

The J gene is TRBJ2-7, the V gene TRBV18; D call uncertain. Trimming removed 5 bases at V and 0 bases at J, with 11 bases between. In germline, CDR1 is KGHSH, CDR2 LQKENI. The CDR3 loop spans 14 amino acids. This CDR3 is CASSSPTTSYEQYF. As DNA, the CDR3 is TGTGCCAGCTCAAGTCCGACAACCTCCTACGAGCAGTACTTC.

This clone was observed a handful of times. The V and J genes are TRBV2 and TRBJ1-3; D not certain. Germline CDR1 is SNHLY and CDR2 is FYNNEI. The CDR3 contains 12 residues. V lost 8 bases and J 1 base, leaving 6 bases between the germline ends. The CDR3 spells CASSASGNTIYF. The CDR3 DNA sequence: TGTGCCAGCTCAGCGTCTGGAAACACCATATATTTT.

This sequence joins TRBV6-6 and TRBJ1-4, with 11 bases fitting TRBD1. The CDR3 consists of 15 residues. Germline loops: CDR1 MNHNY, CDR2 SVGAGI (reference sequence). V lost 8 bases and J lost 4; bases outside the gene matches: 6. The CDR3 DNA follows: TGTGCCAGCGGTGGACAGGGGGCAGTTAATGAAAAACTGTTTTTT. This encodes CASGGQGAVNEKLFF.